This T cell receptor (beta chain) was found in a study of blood T cell repertoires in COVID-19. The CDR3 sequence is 15 residues long. The V segment lost 5 bases and the J segment 4 bases; nucleotides outside the gene matches: 4. Per the germline V gene, CDR1 is LNHDA and CDR2 is SQIVND (reference sequence). Data came from immunoSEQ multiplex PCR; TCRdb stores just in-frame clones and leaves some out. Of approximately 280,000 clones listed, around 85% are singletons. The material sequenced was PBMCs or T cells enriched from blood (not recorded which). The gene calls are TRBV19 and TRBJ2-2; 10 nucleotides agree with TRBD1. The sequence came from a woman between 50 and 59 years old who had recovered from COVID-19. The CDR3 loop is CASSPRDRGTGELFF. The CDR3 nucleotides read TGTGCCAGTAGTCCCCGGGACAGGGGCACCGGGGAGCTGTTTTTT.